One sample yielded the 10 T cell receptor beta chains listed below, sequenced in a study of shared clonotypes between healthy human individuals. Profiling relied on immunoSEQ multiplex PCR, and the TCRdb table lists in-frame clones only, not all of them. Counted here are roughly 1 million clones, more than 60% occurring once; the ten biggest clones make up over 1.3%. The material sequenced was memory CD4+ T cells sorted from blood. Subset noted: CD45RA-negative fraction. The source of these receptors is a man aged 18 to 29 in good health.

The chain carries TRBV6-1 and TRBJ1-5; TRBD1 might be the D (6 bases). Germline V gene sequence: CDR1 MNHNS, CDR2 SASEGT. The V and J ends lost 7 bases and 2 bases respectively, with 9 bases between them. The CDR3 sequence is 13 residues long. The CDR3 nucleotides are TGTGCCAGCATATCAGGGGGCAATCAGCCCCAGCATTTT. This encodes CASISGGNQPQHF.

The chain combines TRBV11-2 with TRBJ2-7; the match to TRBD2 covers 11 bases. Per the germline V gene, CDR1 is SGHAT and CDR2 is FQNNGV. V was pared by 6 bases and J by 6 bases, with 10 bases of the junction left unmatched. The CDR3 runs to 15 residues. The CDR3 sequence: CASSRGTSGFSEQYF. CDR3 coding DNA: TGTGCCAGCAGTCGCGGGACTAGCGGATTCTCCGAGCAGTACTTC.

The chain joins TRBV28 to TRBJ2-7; 9 bases align to TRBD1. The CDR3 is 13 amino acids. Germline V CDR1 and CDR2: MDHEN, SYDVKM. V lost 6 bases and J lost 2; bases outside the gene matches: 2. The CDR3 DNA sequence: TGTGCCAGCAGGACAGGGGGGGCCTACGAGCAGTACTTC. Translating it yields CASRTGGAYEQYF. Full variable domain (outside the CDR3, taken from reference TRBV28 and TRBJ2-7): DVKVTQSSRYLVKRTGEKVFLECVQDMDHENMFWYRQDPGLGLRLIYFSYDVKMKEKGDIPEGYSVSREKKERFSLILESASTNQTSMYLCASRTGGAYEQYFGPGTRLTVT.

This chain joins TRBV2 and TRBJ2-3; a weak D match, TRBD1 (5 bases). The CDR3 length is 14 residues. Germline loops: CDR1 SNHLY, CDR2 FYNNEI. Trimming shortened V by 7 bases and J by 2 bases, and 13 bases separated the two germline ends. The CDR3 reads CASIQARSTDTQYF. The CDR3 bases are TGTGCCAGCATACAGGCCAGATCCACAGATACGCAGTATTTT.

On this clone itself: A clone one base away is much larger, so this may be a read error. The V gene is TRBV25-1, the J gene TRBJ1-6; 8 bases agree with TRBD1. J was trimmed by 4 bases and V by 1 base; bases with no gene match: 0. CDR1 and CDR2 (germline): MGHDK, SYGVNS. The CDR3 loop spans 15 amino acids. CDR3 nucleotides: TGTGCCAGCAGTGAATGGACAGGGTATAATTCACCCCTCCACTTT. Translating it yields CASSEWTGYNSPLHF.

J is TRBJ2-2 and V is TRBV6-6, with D possibly being TRBD1 or TRBD2 (6 bases each). The CDR3 is 16 amino acids. Trimming removed 5 bases from V and 7 bases from J, with 20 bases in between. Per the germline V gene, CDR1 is MNHNY and CDR2 is SVGAGI (reference sequence). The CDR3 sequence is CASSSAGAGRVGELFF. In DNA, the CDR3 is TGTGCCAGCAGTAGTGCAGGGGCGGGACGAGTCGGGGAGCTGTTTTTT.

The rearrangement uses TRBV20-1 and TRBJ2-3; no firm D call. CDR1 and CDR2 from the germline V gene are DFQATT and SNEGSKA (reference sequence). The V end lost 1 base, the J end lost 4 bases, and 3 bases lay between the germline ends. This CDR3 spans 11 amino acids. The CDR3, as DNA: TGCAGTGCTAGAGCAGCAGATACGCAGTATTTT. It is translated as CSARAADTQYF.

This rearrangement joins TRBV4-2 to TRBJ2-3, with 12 bases lining up with TRBD2. Germline lookup yields CDR1 LGHNA and CDR2 YNFKEQ. This CDR3 contains 18 residues. Trimming took 0 bases from V and 2 from J; bases not matched to a gene: 6. The CDR3 region has the DNA TGTGCCAGCAGCCAAGAAATGGCTAGCGGGGGGGCCACAGATACGCAGTATTTT. Its translation is CASSQEMASGGATDTQYF.

This chain uses TRBV7-8 with TRBJ2-5; D is undetermined. The CDR3 extends over 12 amino acids. Germline V CDR1 and CDR2: SGHVS, FQNEAQ. V was pared by 2 bases and J by 4 bases, with 5 bases between. Here the CDR3 DNA reads TGTGCCAGCAGCTTATACCTAGAGACCCAGTACTTC. Translating gives CASSLYLETQYF.

The genes are TRBV7-2 and TRBJ1-2; 7 positions agree with TRBD1. Germline V gene sequence: CDR1 SGHTA, CDR2 FQGNSA. This CDR3 is built from 14 residues. Losses at the gene ends were 2 bases for V and 3 bases for J; bases not matched to a gene: 3. The CDR3 spells CASSLTRGYYGYTF. CDR3 nucleotides: TGTGCCAGCAGCTTAACCAGGGGGTACTATGGCTACACCTTC.